The 4 T cell receptor beta chains presented below share a single source sample, sequenced in a study of blood T cell repertoires in COVID-19. The data were produced by immunoSEQ multiplex PCR, yet TCRdb's version contains in-frame clones alone and is incomplete. This table holds about 170,000 clones, roughly nine tenths found once. Sequenced material: peripheral blood. The receptors derive from a man aged 60 to 75 with acute or convalescent COVID-19.

This sequence joins TRBV21-1 and TRBJ1-5. TRBV21-1 is given as a pseudogene. This CDR3 region has 11 residues. The CDR3: CASSKSQPQHF. Here the CDR3 DNA reads TGTGCCAGCAGCAAGAGTCAGCCCCAGCATTTT.

The gene calls are TRBV5-5 and TRBJ1-5; D is perhaps TRBD1 (5 bases). Trimming removed 0 bases at V and 6 bases at J, with 16 bases between. Germline assignment: CDR1 SGHKS and CDR2 YYEKEE (reference sequence). This CDR3 region has 16 residues. CDR3 coding DNA: TGTGCCAGCAGCTTGGCCGGAGGGGCGTTGGTTCAGCCCCAGCATTTT. Its translation: CASSLAGGALVQPQHF.

This clone has a single count. The V gene is TRBV5-1, the J gene TRBJ2-6, with D unresolved. The CDR3 loop spans 16 amino acids. The V end was cut by 4 bases, the J end by 0 bases, with 11 bases between. Germline V gene data show CDR1 as SGHRS and CDR2 as YFSETQ. The CDR3 reads CASSLTVLSGANVLTF. The CDR3 region has the DNA TGCGCCAGCAGCCTAACAGTTCTCTCTGGGGCCAACGTCCTGACTTTC.

The chain links TRBV10-2 to TRBJ1-4, with D possibly being TRBD1 (5 bases). This CDR3 is built from 17 residues. Germline V gene lookup returns CDR1 WSHSY and CDR2 SAAADI. The V end lost 0 bases, the J end lost 6 bases, and 17 bases lay between the germline ends. The CDR3 region is CASSESLQGGVDEKLFF. CDR3 in DNA: TGCGCCAGCAGTGAGTCCCTTCAGGGTGGAGTGGATGAAAAACTGTTTTTT.